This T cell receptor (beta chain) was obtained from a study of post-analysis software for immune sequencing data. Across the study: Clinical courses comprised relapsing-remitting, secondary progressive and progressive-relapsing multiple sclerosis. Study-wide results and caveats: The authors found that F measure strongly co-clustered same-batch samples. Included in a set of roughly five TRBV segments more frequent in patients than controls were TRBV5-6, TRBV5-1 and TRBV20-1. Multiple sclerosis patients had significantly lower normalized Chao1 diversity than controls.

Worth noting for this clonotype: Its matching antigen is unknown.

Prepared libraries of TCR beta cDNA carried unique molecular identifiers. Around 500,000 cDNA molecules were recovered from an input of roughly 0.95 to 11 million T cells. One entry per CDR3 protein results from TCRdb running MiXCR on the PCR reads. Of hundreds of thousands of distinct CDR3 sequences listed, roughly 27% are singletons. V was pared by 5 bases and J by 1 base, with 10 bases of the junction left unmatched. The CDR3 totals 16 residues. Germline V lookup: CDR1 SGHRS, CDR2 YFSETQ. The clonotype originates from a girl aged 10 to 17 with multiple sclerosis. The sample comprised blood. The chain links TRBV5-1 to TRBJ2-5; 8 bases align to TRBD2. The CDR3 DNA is TGCGCCAGCAGAATCGGGAGGGGCAGGGGCCAAGAGACCCAGTACTTC. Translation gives CASRIGRGRGQETQYF.